The present TCR beta chain was sequenced within a study of human T cells and chemical hapten exposure. Overall study findings and caveats: Expanded TCRs clustered into significantly more large CDR3 similarity groups than controls, the analysis revealed.

Individual cDNA molecules had unique molecular identifiers attached to them by the library. TCRdb reprocessed the RACE reads via MiXCR and lists one record per CDR3 protein. This sample has 120,000 to 150,000 distinct CDR3 sequences; around 11% occur once, and the top ten carry roughly 1.4%. On this clonotype itself: Its antigen is undetermined.

Time point described: patch test 2, 6 weeks after DPC sensitization. Treatment denoted: therapeutic diphenylcyclopropenone sensitization with weekly scalp DPC. Ahead of applying each patch test, blood was sampled. Participating donors were patients with alopecia, aged 18 to 70 years, considered appropriate candidates for DPC. Germline loops: CDR1 MNHNS, CDR2 SASEGT. This CDR3 region has 14 residues. V shed 2 bases, J shed 7 bases, and the junction held 7 bases outside the gene matches. This sequence originates from a woman in her forties or fifties with alopecia areata. Some clones in this sample may be carry-over from other donors' samples. The input for sequencing was whole blood, taken in connection with sensitization to the hapten diphenylcyclopropenone (DPC). The V gene is TRBV6-1, the J gene TRBJ1-2; 7 positions agree with TRBD1. The CDR3 DNA reads as TGTGCCAGCAGTGAACTGCAGGGGGAAAGTGGCTACACCTTC. This encodes CASSELQGESGYTF.